The subject of this entry is one T cell receptor (beta chain). Its matching antigen is unknown. The PCR contained 60 Vbeta and 13 Jbeta primers. Only in-frame clones appear in the TCRdb table, and some are missing; sequencing was by immunoSEQ multiplex PCR. This sample carries roughly 230,000 clones, about 85% of them seen once, and the ten largest clones take about 0.25%. Whereas donors were nominally healthy upon sampling, unrecorded immune exposures were probable. The data belong to a study of cytomegalovirus exposure and HLA in healthy donors. Study-level findings and limits: Relative to the roughly 690-donor mean, N-insertions were reportedly fewer in an Asian-associated ancestry cluster in a later analysis. The authors confirmed in vitro that three CMV-associated chains were specific for CMV antigens. The study had only CMV serostatus as immune exposure information.

CDR3 length: 15 amino acids. CDR1 and CDR2 (germline): LNHNV, YYDKDF (reference sequence). V was cut by 0 bases and J by 6 bases, with 15 bases left in between. This receptor was taken from a girl aged 2-10 years in good health and CMV-seronegative. This chain connects TRBV15 to TRBJ2-7; D may be TRBD1 (6 bases). The material sequenced was PBMCs. The CDR3 region is CATSRDYRAFSEQYF. CDR3 DNA: TGTGCCACCAGCAGAGATTACAGGGCCTTTAGCGAGCAGTACTTC.